This T cell receptor (beta chain) was captured in a study of Ad26.COV2.S vaccination and SARS-CoV-2 variants. Treatment indicated: roughly 20 received Ad26.COV2.S at low or high dose, single or two shots; a few received placebo; per-sample allocation not given. Specimens were obtained on day 63 following the first vaccine or placebo injection. Of note for this clone: Its target is unknown.

Generated by immunoSEQ multiplex PCR, the TCRdb table keeps only in-frame clones and is missing some. Of about 370,000 clones listed, less than 90% are singletons. The V gene's germline CDR1 is SNHLY and CDR2 FYNNEI. Deletions cut 2 bases from V and 2 bases from J, with 10 bases between. The CDR3 is 15 residues long. Study findings and constraints: Vaccinees showed greater spike-specific TCR breadth than placebo recipients.

V usage is TRBV2 and J usage is TRBJ2-1, with D perhaps assigned TRBD1 or TRBD2 (5 bases each). The sequence derives from a person between 18 and 60 years old who received the Ad26.COV2.S COVID-19 vaccine or a placebo. Sequencing used peripheral blood, obtained in a trial of Ad26.COV2.S vaccine versus placebo. The CDR3: CASSELGTPYNEQFF. The CDR3 nucleotides read TGTGCCAGCAGTGAATTGGGGACCCCCTACAATGAGCAGTTCTTC.